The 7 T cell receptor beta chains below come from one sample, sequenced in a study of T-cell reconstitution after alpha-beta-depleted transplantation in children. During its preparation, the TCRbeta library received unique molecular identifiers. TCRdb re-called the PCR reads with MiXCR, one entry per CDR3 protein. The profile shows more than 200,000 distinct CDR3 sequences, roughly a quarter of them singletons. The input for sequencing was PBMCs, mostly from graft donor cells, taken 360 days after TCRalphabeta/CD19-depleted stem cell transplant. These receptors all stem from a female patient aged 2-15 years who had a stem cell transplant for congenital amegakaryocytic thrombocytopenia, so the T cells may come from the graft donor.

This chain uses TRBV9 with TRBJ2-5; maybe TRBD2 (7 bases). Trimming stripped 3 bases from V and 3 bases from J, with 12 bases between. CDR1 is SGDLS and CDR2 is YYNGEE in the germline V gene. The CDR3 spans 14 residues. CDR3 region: CASSAGGGKETQYF. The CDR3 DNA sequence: TGTGCCAGCAGCGCCGGCGGGGGCAAAGAGACCCAGTACTTC. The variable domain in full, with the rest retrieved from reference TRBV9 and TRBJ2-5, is DSGVTQTPKHLITATGQRVTLRCSPRSGDLSVYWYQQSLDQGLQFLIQYYNGEERAKGNILERFSAQQFPDLHSELNLSSLELGDSALYFCASSAGGGKETQYFGPGTRLLVL.

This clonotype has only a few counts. The CDR3 DNA reads as TGTGCCAGCAGTTCGTACAGCAATTACGAGCAGTACTTC. Translation gives CASSSYSNYEQYF. The chain couples TRBV6-2 or TRBV6-3 to TRBJ2-7, with unresolved D. The CDR3 sequence is 13 residues long. From germline, CDR1 is MNHEY and CDR2 SVGEGT. V lost 4 bases and J lost 4, with 11 bases in between.

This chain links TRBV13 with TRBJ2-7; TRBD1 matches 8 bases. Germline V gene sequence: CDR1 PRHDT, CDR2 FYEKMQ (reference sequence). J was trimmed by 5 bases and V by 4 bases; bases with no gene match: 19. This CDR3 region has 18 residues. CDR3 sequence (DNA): TGTGCCAGCAGCTCAACAAACAGAATGGGACAGGTGGATAACGAGCAGTACTTC. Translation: CASSSTNRMGQVDNEQYF.

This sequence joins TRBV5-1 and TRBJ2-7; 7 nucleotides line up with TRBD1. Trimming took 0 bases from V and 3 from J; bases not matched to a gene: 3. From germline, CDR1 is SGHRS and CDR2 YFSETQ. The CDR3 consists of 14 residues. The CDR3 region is CASSLVSGGYEQYF. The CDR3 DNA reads TGCGCCAGCAGCTTGGTGTCAGGGGGCTACGAGCAGTACTTC.

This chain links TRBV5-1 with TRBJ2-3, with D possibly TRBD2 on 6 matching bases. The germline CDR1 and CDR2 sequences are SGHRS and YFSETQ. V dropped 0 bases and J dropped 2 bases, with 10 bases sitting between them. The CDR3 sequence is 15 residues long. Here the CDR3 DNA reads TGCGCCAGCAGCTTGGTGGGACTGAACACAGATACGCAGTATTTT. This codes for CASSLVGLNTDTQYF.

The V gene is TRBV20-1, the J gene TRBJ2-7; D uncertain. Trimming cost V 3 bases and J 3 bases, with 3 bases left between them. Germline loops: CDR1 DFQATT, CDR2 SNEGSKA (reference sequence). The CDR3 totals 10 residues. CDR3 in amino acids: CSASRYEQYF. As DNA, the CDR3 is TGCAGTGCTAGTCGCTACGAGCAGTACTTC.

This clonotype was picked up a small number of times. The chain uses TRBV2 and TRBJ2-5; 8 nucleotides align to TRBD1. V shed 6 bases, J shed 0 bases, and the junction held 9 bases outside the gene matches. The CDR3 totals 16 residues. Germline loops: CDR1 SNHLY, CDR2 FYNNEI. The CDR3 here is CASSGRTGSYQETQYF. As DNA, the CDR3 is TGTGCCAGCAGCGGTCGGACAGGGAGCTACCAAGAGACCCAGTACTTC.